The clone carrying this T cell receptor beta chain appeared a few times. The entry originates in a study of blood T cell repertoires in COVID-19. Original analysis: Cell counts per sample came from amplifying reference gene primers. The data were produced by immunoSEQ multiplex PCR, yet TCRdb's version contains in-frame clones alone and is incomplete. V and J calls and clone size come straight from that table; D and trimming were deduced from the DNA. The profile shows fewer than 250,000 clones, around nine tenths of them singletons. Sequencing was done on a sample of peripheral blood. This receptor was obtained from a man aged 25-45 years with COVID-19, enrolled during active disease.

The CDR3: CAWSVQGGLQPQHF. The CDR3 nucleotides are TGTGCCTGGAGTGTACAAGGGGGCCTTCAGCCCCAGCATTTT. The chain combines TRBV30 with TRBJ1-5, with 7 bases identical to TRBD1. CDR1 and CDR2 from the germline V gene are GTSNPN and SVGIG (reference sequence). The CDR3 spans 14 residues. J was trimmed by 6 bases and V by 0 bases; bases with no gene match: 5.